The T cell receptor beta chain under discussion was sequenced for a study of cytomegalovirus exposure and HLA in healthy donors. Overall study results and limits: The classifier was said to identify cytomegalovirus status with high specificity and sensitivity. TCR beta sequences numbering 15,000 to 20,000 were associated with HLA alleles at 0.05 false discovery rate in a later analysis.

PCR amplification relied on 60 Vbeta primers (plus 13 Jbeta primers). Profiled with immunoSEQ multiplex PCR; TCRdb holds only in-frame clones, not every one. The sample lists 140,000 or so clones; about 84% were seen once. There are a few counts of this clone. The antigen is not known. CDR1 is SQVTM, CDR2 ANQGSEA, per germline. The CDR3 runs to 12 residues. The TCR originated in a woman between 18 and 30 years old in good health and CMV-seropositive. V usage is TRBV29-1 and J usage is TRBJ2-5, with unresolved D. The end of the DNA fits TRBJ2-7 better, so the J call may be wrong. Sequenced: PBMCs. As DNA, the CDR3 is TGCAGCTTCCGGGTGGGTGTTGACGAGCAGTACTTC. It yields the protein CSFRVGVDEQYF.